The next 3 T cell receptor beta chains were all read from a single sample in a study of shared clonotypes between healthy human individuals. Assay: immunoSEQ multiplex PCR; the TCRdb copy retains only in-frame clones and omits some. The data hold approximately 2,000,000 clones, with 92% observed a single time. Input material: naive CD4+ T cells from PBMCs. The subset is: CD45RA+ positively selected. The receptors come from a man between 18 and 35 years old in good health. Some clones in this sample may be carry-over from other donors' samples.

The chain uses TRBV25-1 and TRBJ2-7, with 7 bases that match TRBD1. CDR1 is MGHDK, CDR2 SYGVNS, per germline. V lost 8 bases to trimming and J lost 11 bases; unmatched junction nucleotides: 9. CDR3 size: 11 residues. This chain's CDR3 is CASARQGLEYF. For the CDR3, the DNA is TGTGCCAGCGCCAGACAGGGCTTAGAGTACTTC.

V and J are TRBV2 and TRBJ1-2, with D hard to call. V dropped 5 bases and J dropped 4 bases, with 8 bases sitting between them. There are 12 residues in the CDR3. Germline V gene lookup returns CDR1 SNHLY and CDR2 FYNNEI. The CDR3 loop is CASSWPFYGYTF. As DNA, the CDR3 is TGTGCCAGCAGTTGGCCGTTCTATGGCTACACCTTC.

The DNA for the CDR3 is TGCAGCGCCCTGGGTGTTGCTAGCACAGATACGCAGTATTTT. It translates to CSALGVASTDTQYF. The chain joins TRBV29-1 to TRBJ2-3; D remains unclear. Trimming shortened V by 7 bases and J by 0 bases, and 14 bases separated the two germline ends. Germline-derived CDR1 and CDR2 are SQVTM and ANQGSEA. The CDR3 has 14 amino acids.